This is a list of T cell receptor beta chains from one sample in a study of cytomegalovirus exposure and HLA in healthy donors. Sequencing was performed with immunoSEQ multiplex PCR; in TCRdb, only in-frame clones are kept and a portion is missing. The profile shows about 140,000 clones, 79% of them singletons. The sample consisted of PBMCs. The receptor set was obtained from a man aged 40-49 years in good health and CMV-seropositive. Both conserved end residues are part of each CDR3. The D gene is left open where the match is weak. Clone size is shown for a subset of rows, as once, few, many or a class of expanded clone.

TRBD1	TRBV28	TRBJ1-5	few	TGTGCCAGCACCGACAGGGAAAATCAGCCCCAGCATTTT	CASTDRENQPQHF
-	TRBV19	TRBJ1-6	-	TGTGCCAGTAGTATGGAAACCGGACAAGCCTTTAATTCACCCCTCCACTTT	CASSMETGQAFNSPLHF
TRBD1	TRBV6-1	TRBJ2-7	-	TGTGCCAGCAGTGAAGCGCAGGACAGGGGGCTCTACGAGCAGTACTTC	CASSEAQDRGLYEQYF
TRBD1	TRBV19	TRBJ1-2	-	TGTGCCAGTAGTCCGGGACAGGCCGGCTACACCTTC	CASSPGQAGYTF
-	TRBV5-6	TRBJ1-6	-	TGTGCCAGCAGCCCGAATCGGGTCTCACCCCTCCACTTT	CASSPNRVSPLHF
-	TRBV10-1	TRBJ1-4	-	TGCGCCAGCAGTCCGGGACAAAGGGAAAAACTGTTTTTT	CASSPGQREKLFF
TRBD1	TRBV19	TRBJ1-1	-	TGTGCCAGTAGCGACAGGGGGTTTAAGAGCGCTGAAGCTTTCTTT	CASSDRGFKSAEAFF
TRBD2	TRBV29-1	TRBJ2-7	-	TGCAGCGTTCGGCACTTCGGGGGAGGGTCTCCGGACGAGCAGTACTTC	CSVRHFGGGSPDEQYF
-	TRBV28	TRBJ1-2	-	TGTGCCAGCAGAGCATCGAACTATGGCTACACCTTC	CASRASNYGYTF
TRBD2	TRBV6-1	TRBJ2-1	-	TGTGCCAGCAGGGCCGGGAGGCCCTCCGGTGAGCAGTTCTTC	CASRAGRPSGEQFF
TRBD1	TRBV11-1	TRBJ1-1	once	TGTGCCAGCAGCGTCTCCACAGGGGGGTACACTGAAGCTTTCTTT	CASSVSTGGYTEAFF
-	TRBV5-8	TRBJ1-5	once	TGTGCCAGCAGCGACTCCATTCAGCCCCAGCATTTT	CASSDSIQPQHF
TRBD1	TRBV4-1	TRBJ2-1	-	TGCGCCAGCAGCCAGGACCAGGACAGGGGGCAGGTCAATGAGCAGTTCTTC	CASSQDQDRGQVNEQFF
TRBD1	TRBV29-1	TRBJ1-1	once	TGCAGCGCTGACATCAGGGGGCGAGCTTTCTTT	CSADIRGRAFF
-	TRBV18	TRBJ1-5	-	TGTGCCAGCCGAACTGGGCCTAGCAATCAGCCCCAGCATTTT	CASRTGPSNQPQHF
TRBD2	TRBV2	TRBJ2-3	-	TGTGCCAGCGGGGGACTAAACACAGATACGCAGTATTTT	CASGGLNTDTQYF
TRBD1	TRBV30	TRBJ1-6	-	TGTGCCTGGAGCCCCGGGACAGGGGGGAATTCACCCCTCCACTTT	CAWSPGTGGNSPLHF